The 13 T cell receptor beta chains below all came from one sample that was sequenced in a study of blood T cell repertoires in COVID-19. TCRdb's copy holds only in-frame clones and misses some; the assay was immunoSEQ multiplex PCR. Of about 150,000 clones listed, roughly 72% are singletons. Sequencing was done on a sample of peripheral blood. The receptor set was obtained from a woman aged 80 or over with acute or convalescent COVID-19.

The V and J genes are TRBV3-1 (or the pseudogene TRBV3-2) and TRBJ2-3; 9 positions agree with TRBD2. In germline, CDR1 is LGHDT, CDR2 YNNKEL (reference sequence). V lost 6 bases to trimming and J lost 4 bases; unmatched junction nucleotides: 5. The CDR3 loop spans 14 amino acids. This CDR3 is CASSAGGPADTQYF. Here the CDR3 DNA reads TGTGCCAGCAGTGCGGGGGGGCCCGCAGATACGCAGTATTTT.

The genes are TRBV6-4 and TRBJ2-1, with TRBD1 matching 8 bases. Germline loops: CDR1 MRHNA, CDR2 SNTAGT. This CDR3 is 14 amino acids long. V shed 3 bases and J 8 bases; nucleotides not matched to a gene: 6. In DNA, the CDR3 is TGTGCCAGCAGTGATGTACAGGGGGTCGATGAGCAGTTCTTC. Translation gives CASSDVQGVDEQFF.

This chain connects TRBV19 to TRBJ1-1; D not certain. V lost 3 bases and J 6 bases, leaving 11 bases between the germline ends. Germline assignment: CDR1 LNHDA and CDR2 SQIVND (reference sequence). The CDR3 contains 13 residues. The CDR3 nucleotides read TGTGCCAGTAGTATCGACTCCTTTTCTGAAGCTTTCTTT. Protein product: CASSIDSFSEAFF.

The V call is TRBV19, the J call TRBJ1-5, with D possibly TRBD1 on 6 matching bases. CDR3 size: 16 residues. The germline V and J ends were trimmed by 4 bases and 2 bases, with 15 bases remaining between them. In germline, CDR1 is LNHDA, CDR2 SQIVND (reference sequence). CDR3 sequence (DNA): TGTGCCAGTAGTAGTCTGCAGGGGTTGGGCAATCAGCCCCAGCATTTT. It codes for CASSSLQGLGNQPQHF.

V usage is TRBV9 and J usage is TRBJ2-5, with 13 bases lining up with TRBD2. Germline-derived CDR1 and CDR2 are SGDLS and YYNGEE. The V segment lost 4 bases and the J segment 1 base; nucleotides outside the gene matches: 4. This CDR3 has 16 residues. In DNA form, the CDR3 reads TGTGCCAGCAGCTCCTGGACTAGCGGGGGCCAAGAGACCCAGTACTTC. Residues: CASSSWTSGGQETQYF.

The V and J genes are TRBV29-1 and TRBJ1-1; D ambiguous. V was pared by 4 bases and J by 1 base, with 10 bases between. CDR1 and CDR2 (germline): SQVTM, ANQGSEA. This CDR3 region has 13 residues. In DNA, the CDR3 is TGCAGCGTTGCGCAGACTGAGAACACTGAAGCTTTCTTT. It encodes CSVAQTENTEAFF.

The genes are TRBV10-3 and TRBJ2-7, with D possibly being TRBD1 (6 bases). This CDR3 is built from 12 residues. Trimming left V 11 bases short and J 7 bases short, with 18 bases between. Per germline, CDR1 ENHRY and CDR2 SYGVKD. CDR3 sequence reads: CAVGTGSGEQYF. The CDR3 DNA is TGTGCCGTAGGTACAGGGTCAGGTGAGCAGTACTTC.

The chain carries TRBV7-9 and TRBJ2-3; 8 nucleotides match TRBD1. The CDR3 has 15 amino acids. V shed 2 bases and J 4 bases; nucleotides not matched to a gene: 5. Germline V CDR1 and CDR2: SEHNR, FQNEAQ (reference sequence). CDR3 nucleotide sequence: TGTGCCAGCAGCTTATATCAGGGGGCTGCAGATACGCAGTATTTT. Translated: CASSLYQGAADTQYF.

J is TRBJ2-3 and V is TRBV5-1; 11 bases fit TRBD2. The germline V gene has CDR1 SGHRS and CDR2 YFSETQ. The CDR3 loop spans 16 amino acids. The V and J ends lost 0 bases and 0 bases, in that order; junction bases with no gene match: 0. CDR3 DNA sequence: TGCGCCAGCAGCTTGGGGACTAGCGGGAGCACAGATACGCAGTATTTT. Translating it yields CASSLGTSGSTDTQYF.

The chain joins TRBV27 to TRBJ2-7; the match to TRBD2 covers 9 bases. The length of the CDR3 is 14 residues. The ends lost 5 bases at V and 2 bases at J; junction bases unmatched: 4. Germline V gene sequence: CDR1 MNHEY, CDR2 SMNVEV (reference sequence). For the CDR3, the DNA is TGTGCCAGCAGTCAGCGGGAGGACACCTACGAGCAGTACTTC. Translated: CASSQREDTYEQYF.

This chain joins TRBV7-6 and TRBJ1-3; D perhaps matches TRBD1 (5 bases). Germline CDR1 and CDR2: SGHVS and FNYEAQ. V gave up 2 bases and J gave up 2 bases, with 13 bases separating them. CDR3 length: 16 residues. In nucleotides, the CDR3 is TGTGCCAGCAGCTTAAATCGGGGGGTGGCTGGAAACACCATATATTTT. Translating it yields CASSLNRGVAGNTIYF.

This sequence joins TRBV5-1 and TRBJ1-1; D not resolved. V was shortened by 1 base and J by 4 bases, with 8 bases between the two germline ends. This CDR3 comprises 13 residues. Germline CDR1 and CDR2: SGHRS and YFSETQ. The CDR3, as DNA: TGCGCCAGCAGCTTGTCCTCGGGCACTGAAGCTTTCTTT. It specifies CASSLSSGTEAFF.

The chain has TRBV19 and TRBJ2-1; 14 bases are shared with TRBD2. CDR1 is LNHDA and CDR2 is SQIVND in the germline V gene (reference sequence). CDR3 length: 19 residues. J was trimmed by 10 bases and V by 1 base; bases with no gene match: 15. CDR3 loop: CASSIARGRGTSGSHEQFF. In nucleotides, the CDR3 is TGTGCCAGTAGTATAGCTCGGGGACGAGGGACTAGCGGGAGTCACGAGCAGTTCTTC.